Listed below are T cell receptor beta chains from one sample, sequenced in a study of T cells expressing NK-cell markers. Each CDR3 protein gets one entry in TCRdb, which reprocessed the 5' RACE reads and gives no DNA. Across approximately 550,000 distinct CDR3 sequences, the top ten clones capture roughly 3.6% of the sample. The sample consisted of blood T cells: a sorted CD56 or NKG2C T cell subset, CD4+ or CD8+ T cells, or bulk PBMC T cells (not recorded which). The source of these receptors is a man between 18 and 29 years old in good health. Each CDR3 is given with its conserved first and last residue.

TRBV20-1	TRBJ2-5	CSARGSHQETQYF
TRBV9	TRBJ2-3	CASSAGRGGTDTQYF
TRBV5-1	TRBJ2-1	CASSSRDRGLGEQFF
TRBV12-3/TRBV12-4	TRBJ1-1	CASSAWTANTEAFF
TRBV20-1	TRBJ2-3	CSARFGVGDTQYF
TRBV20-1	TRBJ2-1	CSARSRDRQNEQFF
TRBV12-3/TRBV12-4	TRBJ2-7	CASTQGTRAYEQYF
TRBV11-2	TRBJ2-2	CASRGPSNTGELFF
TRBV3-1	TRBJ2-7	CAISSGSDEQYF
TRBV6-5	TRBJ2-3	CASSFPPSGALGDAQYF
TRBV28	TRBJ2-7	CASSPTGPRSYEQYF
TRBV7-9	TRBJ1-5	CASSHTGGNTGNQPQHF
TRBV27	TRBJ2-1	CASSWKHTQNEQFF
TRBV6-2/TRBV6-3	TRBJ1-5	CASSSQGPGQPQHF
TRBV5-1	TRBJ1-6	CASSQRTPRSSYNSPLHF
TRBV5-1	TRBJ1-2	CASSLTPGQGANNGYTF
TRBV12-3/TRBV12-4	TRBJ2-7	CASSLSLGTGEYEQYF
TRBV4-1	TRBJ2-1	CASSGPAAGVAYNEQFF
TRBV10-3	TRBJ2-1	CAIGVGSYNEQFF
TRBV18	TRBJ2-3	CASSPRREGRGDTQYF
TRBV7-9	TRBJ2-5	CASRTEQGLETQYF
TRBV7-2	TRBJ2-3	CASTLEGNADTQYF
TRBV14	TRBJ2-3	CASRNLGTDTQYF
TRBV10-3	TRBJ2-5	CAIGVEGRQETQYF
TRBV7-3	TRBJ2-7	CASSPNGGGYEQYF
TRBV20-1	TRBJ2-3	CRGGTGSTDTQYF
TRBV6-5	TRBJ2-3	CASSYSSWAGGETDTQYF
TRBV6-5	TRBJ2-4	CASSSLRDLKNIQYF
TRBV20-1	TRBJ2-5	CSAQVLGETQYF
TRBV7-2	TRBJ2-1	CASSLSWDTGVHEQFF
TRBV27	TRBJ2-2	CASRTLPRGAGELFF
TRBV6-1	TRBJ2-2	CAIGAGATGELFF
TRBV12-3/TRBV12-4	TRBJ1-5	CATPLSVQPQHF
TRBV6-2/TRBV6-3	TRBJ2-1	CASSYSGLGVQFF
TRBV29-1	TRBJ2-3	CSVEDPTFRRTDTQYF
TRBV27	TRBJ2-7	CASSSGTGVLREQYF
TRBV20-1	TRBJ2-3	CSGHGRGDTQYF
TRBV6-2/TRBV6-3	TRBJ2-5	CASSYSWTAQETQYF
TRBV7-3	TRBJ2-1	CASSLTAGIGNEQFF
TRBV20-1	TRBJ2-1	CSARSFDPGQAYNEQFF
TRBV4-1	TRBJ2-1	CASSQDPGSRAYNEQFF
TRBV9	TRBJ1-2	CASSVAPDLYGYTF
TRBV11-1	TRBJ2-1	CASSLTGGTGSSYNEQFF
TRBV30	TRBJ1-1	CAWSLGAGTEAFF
TRBV2	TRBJ2-3	CASGGMGTDTQYF
TRBV19	TRBJ2-7	CASSPVSLAGVSYEQYF
TRBV18	TRBJ2-2	CASSRQTASNTGELFF
TRBV9	TRBJ2-3	CASQTGLNTDTQYF
TRBV4-3	TRBJ2-2	CASSQVSGLANTGELFF
TRBV4-1	TRBJ1-2	CASSQVDREGYTF
TRBV10-3	TRBJ2-6	CAISESLPQAGANVLTF
TRBV12-3/TRBV12-4	TRBJ2-1	CASSPTRPPLGNEQFF
TRBV5-1	TRBJ2-5	CASSFGASGKETQYF
TRBV20-1	TRBJ2-7	CSATPGTSGSGEQYF